These 4 T cell receptor beta chains were sequenced from one sample in a study of OX40 agonist ivuxolimab in advanced cancers. The table came from immunoSEQ multiplex PCR; TCRdb's copy has only in-frame clones and leaves some out. The table shows more than 80,000 clones, with about 90% occurring only once. Here the sequenced sample was CD4+ or CD8+ T cells sorted from blood, taken in a trial of the OX40 agonist ivuxolimab. These TCRs come from an adult with an advanced solid tumor such as melanoma, head and neck, liver or kidney cancer.

This sequence joins TRBV18 and TRBJ2-7; D perhaps matches TRBD2 (5 bases). V shed 3 bases and J shed 2 bases, with 20 bases lying between them. CDR3 length equals 17 residues. Germline assignment: CDR1 KGHSH and CDR2 LQKENI. CDR3 in amino acids: CASSPLEYERRPYEQYF. The DNA of the CDR3 is TGTGCCAGCTCACCCCTAGAATACGAGCGGAGACCCTACGAGCAGTACTTC.

The V gene is TRBV7-2, the J gene TRBJ1-2; no clear D gene. CDR3 length equals 14 residues. The germline V and J ends were trimmed by 7 bases and 7 bases, with 19 bases remaining between them. Germline V CDR1 and CDR2: SGHTA, FQGNSA. In DNA, the CDR3 is TGTGCCAGCACCGGAGACCTTAGGACCAGTGGCTACACCTTC. Translating gives CASTGDLRTSGYTF.

The genes are TRBV7-2 and TRBJ2-5, with D possibly being TRBD2 (6 bases). The CDR3 length is 16 residues. Germline loops: CDR1 SGHTA, CDR2 FQGNSA. Deletions cut 1 base from V and 2 bases from J, with 14 bases between. This CDR3 reads CASSLVGGFTQETQYF. The CDR3 nucleotides are TGTGCCAGCAGCTTAGTGGGAGGCTTTACTCAAGAGACCCAGTACTTC.

The chain employs TRBV2 and TRBJ2-1; D is undetermined. The germline V and J ends were trimmed by 3 bases and 0 bases, with 9 bases remaining between them. From germline, CDR1 is SNHLY and CDR2 FYNNEI. There are 15 residues in the CDR3. The CDR3 region is CASSESPSSYNEQFF. The DNA for the CDR3 is TGTGCCAGCAGTGAGTCACCCAGCTCCTACAATGAGCAGTTCTTC. The entire variable domain, with the rest obtained from reference TRBV2 and TRBJ2-1, is as follows: EPEVTQTPSHQVTQMGQEVILRCVPISNHLYFYWYRQILGQKVEFLVSFYNNEISEKSEIFDDQFSVERPDGSNFTLKIRSTKLEDSAMYFCASSESPSSYNEQFFGPGTRLTVL.